These 19 T cell receptor beta chains were sequenced from one sample in a study of cytomegalovirus exposure and HLA in healthy donors. Vbeta (60) and Jbeta (13) primers were used in the PCR. Sequencing used immunoSEQ multiplex PCR; TCRdb keeps in-frame clones, though not all of them. Of about 140,000 clones listed, around 75% were seen once; the top ten hold under 2%. Sequencing was done on a sample of PBMCs. The source is a woman in her twenties or thirties in good health and CMV-seronegative.

This clone was counted a single time. This sequence joins TRBV6-1 and TRBJ1-2; no definite D call. Per germline, CDR1 MNHNS and CDR2 SASEGT. The CDR3 contains 14 residues. Deletions cut 9 bases from V and 1 base from J, with 15 bases between. DNA for the CDR3: TGTGCCAGTCGTGGGAGCGGGGTTAACTATGGCTACACCTTC. Translating gives CASRGSGVNYGYTF.

The chain is built from TRBV7-3 and TRBJ2-1; D is uncertain. Trimming stripped 5 bases from V and 0 bases from J, with 5 bases between. Germline CDR1 is SGHTA and CDR2 is FQGTGA. The CDR3 spans 13 residues. The CDR3 region has the DNA TGTGCCAGCAGCGCCGGCTCCTACAATGAGCAGTTCTTC. This translates into CASSAGSYNEQFF.

This clone was counted between two and nine times. The rearrangement joins TRBV11-2 to TRBJ2-5; possible D gene TRBD1, 6 bases. CDR1 and CDR2 from the germline V gene are SGHAT and FQNNGV. There are 14 residues in the CDR3. V was clipped by 5 bases and J by 0 bases, with 10 bases between them. The CDR3 loop reads CASSRGQYQETQYF. The CDR3 DNA reads TGTGCCAGCAGCCGCGGACAGTACCAAGAGACCCAGTACTTC.

The chain links TRBV5-1 to TRBJ1-4, with TRBD1 matching 8 bases. This CDR3 comprises 15 residues. The V and J ends lost 1 base and 4 bases, in that order; junction bases with no gene match: 3. Germline lookup yields CDR1 SGHRS and CDR2 YFSETQ. The chain's CDR3 is CASSLTGGYNEKLFF. The DNA for the CDR3 is TGCGCCAGCAGCTTGACAGGGGGATATAATGAAAAACTGTTTTTT.

This clone was seen a few times. This chain connects TRBV28 to TRBJ2-7; 8 positions agree with TRBD2. Germline-derived CDR1 and CDR2 are MDHEN and SYDVKM. This CDR3 region has 16 residues. V trimming: 6 bases; J trimming: 1 base; junction bases outside the gene matches: 11. The CDR3 loop reads CASSRRGGVGSYEQYF. CDR3 DNA: TGTGCCAGCAGCCGCCGGGGGGGGGTGGGGTCCTACGAGCAGTACTTC.

The rearrangement links TRBV18 to TRBJ1-5; D unclear. Germline V gene sequence: CDR1 KGHSH, CDR2 LQKENI. Trimming removed 6 bases from V and 6 bases from J, with 9 bases in between. There are 12 residues in the CDR3. For the CDR3, the DNA is TGTGCCAGCTCCGCCGGGAGTCAGCCCCAGCATTTT. Encoded protein: CASSAGSQPQHF.

The V call is TRBV2, the J call TRBJ1-2; 9 positions match TRBD1. CDR1 and CDR2 (germline): SNHLY, FYNNEI. This CDR3 has 15 amino acids. V dropped 6 bases and J dropped 4; count of bases not matched to a gene: 9. The CDR3 DNA reads TGTGCCAGCAGCGACCAGGGACAGGGCTCCTATGGCTACACCTTC. It translates to CASSDQGQGSYGYTF.

The V call is TRBV30, the J call TRBJ2-1, with 8 bases aligning to TRBD2. Germline-derived CDR1 and CDR2 are GTSNPN and SVGIG (reference sequence). Germline trimming cut 4 bases from V and 6 bases from J; bases unmatched to any gene: 8. The CDR3 sequence is 14 residues long. CDR3 in amino acids: CAWMTGLAGNEQFF. Here the CDR3 DNA reads TGTGCCTGGATGACCGGACTAGCTGGCAATGAGCAGTTCTTC.

V and J are TRBV29-1 and TRBJ2-2, with D hard to call. The CDR3 is 14 amino acids. Looked up from germline, CDR1 is SQVTM and CDR2 is ANQGSEA. V lost 4 bases, J lost 1 base, and 10 bases lay in between. The CDR3 protein is CSVVLSMNTGELFF. The CDR3 nucleotides are TGCAGCGTTGTACTGAGCATGAACACCGGGGAGCTGTTTTTT.

The V gene is TRBV6-1, the J gene TRBJ2-7; the D is unclear. V lost 5 bases and J 3 bases, leaving 11 bases between the germline ends. CDR3 length: 13 amino acids. Germline V gene sequence: CDR1 MNHNS, CDR2 SASEGT. CDR3: CASSFRRNYEQYF. The CDR3 DNA reads as TGTGCCAGCAGTTTTCGCAGGAACTACGAGCAGTACTTC.

This clone was seen a handful of times. This sequence joins TRBV7-3 and TRBJ2-1; D is perhaps TRBD2 (5 bases). The CDR3 is 14 amino acids. From germline, CDR1 is SGHTA and CDR2 FQGTGA. Trimming removed 3 bases at V and 7 bases at J, with 13 bases between. CDR3 sequence: CASSLGVRGNEQFF. In DNA, the CDR3 is TGTGCCAGCAGCTTGGGAGTCCGAGGTAATGAGCAGTTCTTC. The entire variable domain, with the rest obtained from reference TRBV7-3 and TRBJ2-1, is as follows: GAGVSQTPSNKVTEKGKYVELRCDPISGHTALYWYRQSLGQGPEFLIYFQGTGAADDSGLPNDRFFAVRPEGSVSTLKIQRTERGDSAVYLCASSLGVRGNEQFFGPGTRLTVL.

The rearrangement joins TRBV28 to TRBJ1-4; 7 bases map to TRBD1. Germline lookup yields CDR1 MDHEN and CDR2 SYDVKM. V was clipped by 4 bases and J by 8 bases; unmatched bases: 10. The CDR3 covers 15 residues. The CDR3: CASSSPRGAAEKLFF. CDR3 sequence (DNA): TGTGCCAGCAGTTCCCCCAGGGGGGCGGCCGAAAAACTGTTTTTT.

Worth noting for this clone: Other DNA sequences in this specimen translate into the identical CDR3. The V call is TRBV19, the J call TRBJ1-1; TRBD1 aligns across 9 bases. Germline V gene sequence: CDR1 LNHDA, CDR2 SQIVND (reference sequence). CDR3 length: 14 residues. J gave up 5 bases and V 5 bases, and 6 bases lay outside the gene matches. Written as DNA, the CDR3 is TGTGCCAGTAGTCTGACAGGGGGAGGAACTGAAGCTTTCTTT. Protein: CASSLTGGGTEAFF.

The chain combines TRBV5-1 with TRBJ1-4; 7 bases align to TRBD1. Germline CDR1 and CDR2: SGHRS and YFSETQ. V shed 4 bases and J 4 bases; nucleotides not matched to a gene: 7. The length of the CDR3 is 15 residues. CDR3 coding DNA: TGCGCCAGCAGCCCAGGACAGGCGATTAATGAAAAACTGTTTTTT. Amino acids: CASSPGQAINEKLFF.

This clone showed up just a few times. V and J are TRBV7-2 and TRBJ1-3, with D uncertain. V shed 3 bases and J shed 9 bases, with 15 bases lying between them. Germline V gene data show CDR1 as SGHTA and CDR2 as FQGNSA. The CDR3 is 14 amino acids. CDR3 protein: CASSFRGKGSTIYF. The CDR3, as DNA: TGTGCCAGCAGCTTCCGGGGAAAAGGGAGCACCATATATTTT.

The V and J genes are TRBV30 and TRBJ1-1; tentatively, D is TRBD1 (6 bases). The ends were cut back, 5 bases at V and 4 bases at J, with 14 bases in the middle. This CDR3 is 13 amino acids long. Per germline, CDR1 GTSNPN and CDR2 SVGIG (reference sequence). The CDR3 coding sequence is TGTGCCTGGGACCGTACAGGGTTCACTGAAGCTTTCTTT. Encoded protein: CAWDRTGFTEAFF.

The rearrangement links TRBV28 to TRBJ2-3; 10 bases line up with TRBD2. The CDR3 sequence is 17 residues long. The junction had 14 bases not matched to a gene; V was cut back by 6 bases and J by 5 bases. Looked up from germline, CDR1 is MDHEN and CDR2 is SYDVKM. The CDR3 is CASSPSLAGDEGDTQYF. DNA for the CDR3: TGTGCCAGCAGCCCCTCGCTAGCGGGGGACGAGGGAGATACGCAGTATTTT.

This clone was counted between two and nine times. The genes are TRBV27 and TRBJ1-2, with a weak D call TRBD1 (6 bases). Trimming removed 4 bases at V and 3 bases at J, with 12 bases between. The CDR3 runs 14 residues. CDR1 is MNHEY and CDR2 is SMNVEV in the germline V gene (reference sequence). CDR3 protein: CASSSRGGYYGYTF. CDR3 in DNA: TGTGCCAGCAGTTCGAGAGGGGGTTACTATGGCTACACCTTC.

This rearrangement joins TRBV6-6 to TRBJ1-6; no reliable D call. The CDR3 contains 16 residues. V shed 7 bases and J shed 0 bases, with 13 bases lying between them. Germline V gene data show CDR1 as MNHNY and CDR2 as SVGAGI (reference sequence). The CDR3 loop reads CASTDRGPSYNSPLHF. In DNA, the CDR3 is TGTGCCAGCACCGATCGGGGTCCCTCCTATAATTCACCCCTCCACTTT.